This TCR beta chain was obtained from a study of T cell repertoires in cytomegalovirus infection. Study overall: CMV epitopes in the study were HLA-C-restricted (recently identified) and HLA-B-restricted (well studied). Public TCR beta signatures indicated both CMV infection and matching HLA type. Findings and caveats of the study: Ex vivo responses were dominated by HLA-C-restricted CMV-specific TCR beta clonotypes.

Each CDR3 protein is one row after TCRdb ran MiXCR on the reads. The sample holds roughly 990,000 distinct CDR3 sequences; roughly 30% are singletons and the top ten take around 15%. Points on this clonotype: Antigen unknown.

This material consisted of cultured CD8+ T cells from PBMCs, taken from culture after CMV antigen stimulation. The clonotype was recovered from a human donor in good health (CMV status not recorded). Some clones in this sample may be carry-over from other donors' samples.

The CDR3 DNA is TGCAGTGCTAGAGATTCCGGAGAGGTGGGTCAGCCCCAGCATTTT. Protein sequence: CSARDSGEVGQPQHF. The genes are TRBV20-1 and TRBJ1-5; D not certain. The CDR3 sequence is 15 residues long. Germline CDR1 is DFQATT and CDR2 is SNEGSKA (reference sequence). Trimming stripped 0 bases from V and 6 bases from J, with 15 bases between.